This T cell receptor (beta chain) was observed in a study of blood T cells in healthy people across ages. Regarding the study as a whole: PBMCs were not sorted, which prevented a conclusive comparison of naive versus antigen-experienced cells. It was found that TCR beta diversity correlated strongly with the percentage of naive T cells.

PCR was performed a second time for about 7 to 12 cycles using a sample-barcoded 5' primer and a J-beta primer mix. TCRdb itself ran the 5' RACE reads through MiXCR, one entry per CDR3 protein. Seen here are hundreds of thousands of distinct CDR3 sequences, roughly 32% observed once, and the top ten hold 15%. A word on this clonotype: The antigen remains unidentified.

Germline values: CDR1 SGDLS, CDR2 YYNGEE. The CDR3 has 17 amino acids. The V segment lost 0 bases and the J segment 0 bases; nucleotides outside the gene matches: 6. The chain combines TRBV9 with TRBJ2-3; 8 bases line up with TRBD2. This TCR came from an elderly woman in good health. Sequences were obtained from blood. The DNA of the CDR3 is TGTGCCAGCAGCGTAGGTATTTCTAGCGGGAGCACAGATACGCAGTATTTT. The encoded protein is CASSVGISSGSTDTQYF.